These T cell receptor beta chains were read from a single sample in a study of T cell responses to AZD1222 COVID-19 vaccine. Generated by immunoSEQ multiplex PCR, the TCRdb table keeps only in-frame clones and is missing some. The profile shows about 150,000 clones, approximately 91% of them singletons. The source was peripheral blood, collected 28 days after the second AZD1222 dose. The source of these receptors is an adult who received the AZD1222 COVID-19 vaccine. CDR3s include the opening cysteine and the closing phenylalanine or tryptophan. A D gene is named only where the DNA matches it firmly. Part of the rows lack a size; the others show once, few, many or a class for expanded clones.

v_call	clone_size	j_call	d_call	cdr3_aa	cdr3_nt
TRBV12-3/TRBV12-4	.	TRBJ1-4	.	CASSAANEKLFF	TGTGCCAGCTCCGCGGCTAATGAAAAACTGTTTTTT
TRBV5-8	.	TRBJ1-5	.	CASSFGRISNQPQHF	TGTGCCAGCAGCTTTGGCAGGATAAGCAATCAGCCCCAGCATTTT
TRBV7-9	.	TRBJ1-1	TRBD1	CASRPGQSNTEAFF	TGTGCCAGCAGACCGGGACAGTCGAACACTGAAGCTTTCTTT
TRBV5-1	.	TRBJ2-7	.	CASSLEGSGASSYEQYF	TGCGCCAGCAGCTTGGAGGGTAGCGGAGCCAGCTCCTACGAGCAGTACTTC
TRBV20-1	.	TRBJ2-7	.	CSASSFKQGSYEQYF	TGCAGTGCTAGTTCCTTCAAACAGGGCTCCTACGAGCAGTACTTC
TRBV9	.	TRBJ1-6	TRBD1	CASSPQTGQGTSPLHF	TGTGCCAGCAGCCCTCAAACGGGACAGGGGACTTCACCCCTCCACTTT
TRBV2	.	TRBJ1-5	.	CASGRSQPQHF	TGTGCCAGCGGCAGGTCGCAGCCCCAGCATTTT
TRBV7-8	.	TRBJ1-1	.	CASSFTGLNTEAFF	TGTGCCAGCAGCTTCACAGGCTTGAACACTGAAGCTTTCTTT
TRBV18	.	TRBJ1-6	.	CASSPPEGNNSPLHF	TGTGCCAGCTCACCACCGGAGGGGAATAATTCACCCCTCCACTTT
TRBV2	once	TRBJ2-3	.	CASIVTDTQYF	TGTGCCAGCATCGTGACAGATACGCAGTATTTT
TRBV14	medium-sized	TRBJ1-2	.	CASSQAAGGYTF	TGTGCCAGCAGCCAAGCAGCAGGAGGCTACACCTTC
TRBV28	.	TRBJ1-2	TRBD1	CASSLKTGRNYGYTF	TGTGCCAGCAGTCTAAAGACAGGGAGAAACTATGGCTACACCTTC
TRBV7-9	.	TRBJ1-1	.	CASSSEGFRTEAFF	TGTGCCAGCAGCTCTGAGGGCTTTCGCACTGAAGCTTTCTTT
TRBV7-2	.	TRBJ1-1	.	CASSLSHRQGNTEAFF	TGTGCCAGCAGCTTATCGCATCGGCAGGGCAACACTGAAGCTTTCTTT
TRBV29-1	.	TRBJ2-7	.	CSVGTSLSYEQYF	TGCAGCGTTGGGACAAGCCTCTCCTACGAGCAGTACTTC
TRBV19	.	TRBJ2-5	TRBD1	CASSIDRGQGQETQYF	TGTGCCAGTAGTATAGATCGAGGACAGGGCCAAGAGACCCAGTACTTC
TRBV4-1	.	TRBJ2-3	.	CASSPGQLSTDTQYF	TGCGCCAGCAGCCCCGGACAGCTTAGCACAGATACGCAGTATTTT
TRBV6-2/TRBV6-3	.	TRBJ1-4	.	CASSYPQTTRRNEKLFF	TGTGCCAGCAGTTACCCGCAAACGACAAGACGGAATGAAAAACTGTTTTTT
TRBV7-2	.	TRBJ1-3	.	CASSLAREVNTIYF	TGTGCCAGCAGCTTAGCCAGGGAAGTAAACACCATATATTTT